This T cell receptor (beta chain) stems from a study of T-cell memory formation after mild COVID-19. Worth noting for this clonotype: As yet, its antigen is unknown.

TCR alpha and TCR beta cDNA libraries with sample barcodes and UMIs came from 5'RACE using constant-segment primers. TCRdb itself ran the 5' RACE reads through MiXCR, one entry per CDR3 protein. The sample consists of about 430,000 distinct CDR3 sequences, roughly 18% of them appearing once. Whole-study results and caveats: The study found balanced CD4/CD8 in clones contracting day 15 to 85 and a CD4+ lean in later expanders. Most CD4+ clones that shrank were in CM and EM, while CD8+ ones turned up in EMRA.

Material: PBMCs or a T cell subset sorted from them (not recorded which). The receptor was derived from a man younger than 35 who had mild COVID-19 (a few samples of this study predate the infection). Cell type and time point are not known.

CDR3 sequence reads: CASTTMVAVLSYNEQFF. The CDR3 DNA is TGTGCCAGCACCACAATGGTGGCGGTCCTCTCCTACAATGAGCAGTTCTTC. V gene TRBV12-3 or TRBV12-4 combines with J gene TRBJ2-1; D uncertain. The CDR3 is made up of 17 amino acids. Trimming removed 7 bases at V and 0 bases at J, with 19 bases between.